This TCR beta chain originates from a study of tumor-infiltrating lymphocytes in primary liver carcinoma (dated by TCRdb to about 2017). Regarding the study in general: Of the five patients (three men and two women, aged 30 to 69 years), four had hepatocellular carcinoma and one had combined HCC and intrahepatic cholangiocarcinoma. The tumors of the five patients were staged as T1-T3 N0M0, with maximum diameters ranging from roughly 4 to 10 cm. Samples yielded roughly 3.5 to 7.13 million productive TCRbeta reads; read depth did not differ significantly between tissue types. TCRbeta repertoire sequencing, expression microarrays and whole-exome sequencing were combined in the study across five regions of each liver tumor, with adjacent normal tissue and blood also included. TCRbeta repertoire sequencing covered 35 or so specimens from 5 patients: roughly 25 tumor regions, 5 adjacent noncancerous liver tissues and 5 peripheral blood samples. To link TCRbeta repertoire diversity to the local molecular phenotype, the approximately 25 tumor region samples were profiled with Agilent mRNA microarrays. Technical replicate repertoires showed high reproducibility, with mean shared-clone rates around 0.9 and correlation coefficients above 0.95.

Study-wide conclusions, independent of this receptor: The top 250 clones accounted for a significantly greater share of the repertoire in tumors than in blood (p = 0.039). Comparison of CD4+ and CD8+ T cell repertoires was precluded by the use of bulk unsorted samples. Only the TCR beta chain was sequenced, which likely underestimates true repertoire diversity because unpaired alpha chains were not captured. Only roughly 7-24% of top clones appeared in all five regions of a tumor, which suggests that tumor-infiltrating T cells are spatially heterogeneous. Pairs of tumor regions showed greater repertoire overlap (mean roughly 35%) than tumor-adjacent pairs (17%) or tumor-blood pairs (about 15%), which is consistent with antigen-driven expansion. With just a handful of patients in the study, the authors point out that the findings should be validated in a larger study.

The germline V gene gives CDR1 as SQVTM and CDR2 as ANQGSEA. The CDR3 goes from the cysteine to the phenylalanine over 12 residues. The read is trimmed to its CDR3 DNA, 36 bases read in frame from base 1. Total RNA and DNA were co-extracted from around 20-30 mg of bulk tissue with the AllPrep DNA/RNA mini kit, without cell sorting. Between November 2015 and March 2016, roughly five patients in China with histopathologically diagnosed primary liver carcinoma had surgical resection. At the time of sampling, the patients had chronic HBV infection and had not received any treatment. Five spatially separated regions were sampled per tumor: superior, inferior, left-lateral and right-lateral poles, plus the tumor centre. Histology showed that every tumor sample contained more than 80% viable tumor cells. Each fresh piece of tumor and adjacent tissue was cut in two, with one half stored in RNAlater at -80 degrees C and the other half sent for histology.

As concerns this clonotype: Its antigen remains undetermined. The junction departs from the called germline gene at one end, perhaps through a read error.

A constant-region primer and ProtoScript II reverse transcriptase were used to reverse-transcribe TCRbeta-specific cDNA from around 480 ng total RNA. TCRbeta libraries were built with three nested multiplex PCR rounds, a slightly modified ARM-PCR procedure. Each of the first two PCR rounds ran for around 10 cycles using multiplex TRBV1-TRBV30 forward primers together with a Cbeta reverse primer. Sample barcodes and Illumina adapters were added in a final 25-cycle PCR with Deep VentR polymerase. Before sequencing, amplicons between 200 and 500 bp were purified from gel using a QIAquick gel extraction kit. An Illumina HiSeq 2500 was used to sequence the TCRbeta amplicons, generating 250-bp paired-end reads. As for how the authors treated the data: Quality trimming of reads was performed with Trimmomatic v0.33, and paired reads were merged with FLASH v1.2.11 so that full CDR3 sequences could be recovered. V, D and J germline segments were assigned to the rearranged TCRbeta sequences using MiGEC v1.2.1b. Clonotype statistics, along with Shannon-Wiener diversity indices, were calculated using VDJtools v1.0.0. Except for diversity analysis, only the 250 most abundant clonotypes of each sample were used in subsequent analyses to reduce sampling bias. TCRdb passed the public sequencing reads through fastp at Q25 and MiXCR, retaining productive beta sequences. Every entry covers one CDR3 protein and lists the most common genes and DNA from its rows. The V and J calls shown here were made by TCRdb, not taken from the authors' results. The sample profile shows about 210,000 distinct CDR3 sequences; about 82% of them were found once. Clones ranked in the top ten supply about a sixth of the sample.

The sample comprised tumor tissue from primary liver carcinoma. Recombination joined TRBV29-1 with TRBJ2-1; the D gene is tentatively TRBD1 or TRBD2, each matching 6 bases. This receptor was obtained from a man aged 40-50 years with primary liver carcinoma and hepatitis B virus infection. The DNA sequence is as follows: TGCAACGTTGAGGGGGGAGAGCGCGAGGAGTTCTTC. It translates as CNVEGGEREEFF.